The 19 T cell receptor beta chains listed next were all sequenced from one sample in a study of T cells of healthy individuals. TCRdb reprocessed the 5' RACE reads with MiXCR, giving one entry per CDR3 protein. The sample includes 63,000 or so distinct CDR3 sequences, 15% to 20% of them seen just once. These receptors all stem from a human donor in good health.

This clonotype occurred once. The DNA for the CDR3 is TGTGCCAGCAGCTTAGTAAACGGTGGCGGAAACACCATATATTTT. Translated, it gives CASSLVNGGGNTIYF. The V gene is TRBV7-2, the J gene TRBJ1-3; unclear D gene. This CDR3 has 15 amino acids. Germline values: CDR1 SGHTA, CDR2 FQGNSA. The germline V and J ends were trimmed by 1 base and 4 bases, with 11 bases remaining between them.

This clonotype was seen repeatedly, ten times or more. The genes are TRBV11-2 and TRBJ1-3; the D is unclear. CDR1 is SGHAT and CDR2 is FQNNGV in the germline V gene. The V gene lost 3 bases and the J gene lost 7 bases, with 7 bases spanning the gap. The CDR3 spans 12 residues. The CDR3 DNA is TGTGCCAGCAGCTTTCACTCTAACACCATATATTTT. It yields the protein CASSFHSNTIYF.

The J gene is TRBJ1-5, the V gene TRBV7-9; D unresolved. The CDR3 is 13 amino acids. From germline, CDR1 is SEHNR and CDR2 FQNEAQ (reference sequence). Trimming took 4 bases from V and 5 from J, leaving 9 bases between them. DNA of the CDR3: TGTGCCAGCAGCTCCTGGACCGATCAGCCCCAGCATTTT. This sequence encodes CASSSWTDQPQHF. Using reference TRBV7-9 and TRBJ1-5 for the parts outside the CDR3, the full variable domain is DTGVSQNPRHKITKRGQNVTFRCDPISEHNRLYWYRQTLGQGPEFLTYFQNEAQLEKSRLLSDRFSAERPKGSFSTLEIQRTEQGDSAMYLCASSSWTDQPQHFGDGTRLSIL.

The chain joins TRBV7-3 to TRBJ2-3; tentatively, D is TRBD2 (6 bases). CDR1 is SGHTA and CDR2 is FQGTGA in the germline V gene. This CDR3 region has 14 residues. Trimming cost V 2 bases and J 6 bases, with 12 bases left between them. The CDR3 DNA follows: TGTGCCAGCAGCTTAGCTCTAGCGAAGGATACGCAGTATTTT. Protein sequence: CASSLALAKDTQYF.

This clonotype was seen ten or more times. This chain uses TRBV5-4 with TRBJ2-2, with D possibly matching TRBD1 (5 bases). Trimming cost V 3 bases and J 0 bases, with 12 bases left between them. This CDR3 is built from 16 residues. CDR1 SGHNT and CDR2 YYREEE come from the germline V gene (reference sequence). The CDR3 loop is CASSYAGPANTGELFF. The CDR3 region has the DNA TGTGCCAGCAGCTATGCAGGGCCGGCGAACACCGGGGAGCTGTTTTTT. Full variable domain (rest looked up from reference TRBV5-4 and TRBJ2-2): ETGVTQSPTHLIKTRGQQVTLRCSSQSGHNTVSWYQQALGQGPQFIFQYYREEENGRGNFPPRFSGLQFPNYSSELNVNALELDDSALYLCASSYAGPANTGELFFGEGSRLTVL.

This clonotype showed up many times. The J gene is TRBJ2-7, the V gene TRBV6-5; unclear D gene. V was clipped by 6 bases and J by 5 bases, with 14 bases between them. This CDR3 spans 13 amino acids. Germline loops: CDR1 MNHEY, CDR2 SVGAGI. CDR3 DNA sequence: TGTGCCAGCAGCTTAGCTCGATGGAACGAGCAGTACTTC. The encoded protein is CASSLARWNEQYF.

Only a few counts were recorded for this clonotype. This chain joins TRBV5-1 and TRBJ1-1; 7 bases are a match to TRBD1. The CDR3 runs 19 residues. V was clipped by 2 bases and J by 6 bases; unmatched bases: 22. CDR1 SGHRS and CDR2 YFSETQ come from the germline V gene. CDR3 region: CASSFGRMGQGVNLPEAFF. Written as DNA, the CDR3 is TGCGCCAGCAGCTTTGGCCGTATGGGGCAGGGGGTCAATTTGCCTGAAGCTTTCTTT.

The CDR3 sequence is CASSLKQHSPLHF. In nucleotides, the CDR3 is TGTGCCAGCAGCTTAAAGCAGCATTCACCCCTCCACTTT. The chain carries TRBV7-2 and TRBJ1-6; D is uncertain. In germline, CDR1 is SGHTA, CDR2 FQGNSA. Trimming pared 2 bases from V and 8 bases from J, leaving 7 bases between. This CDR3 region has 13 residues.

This clonotype was observed a few times. The chain combines TRBV5-1 with TRBJ2-3; a weak D match, TRBD1 (6 bases). The length of the CDR3 is 16 residues. Germline assignment: CDR1 SGHRS and CDR2 YFSETQ. Between the trimmed V and J ends, which lost 0 bases and 3 bases, there was a span of 14 bases. CDR3 sequence reads: CASSLARDTRTDTQYF. The CDR3 bases are TGCGCCAGCAGCTTGGCACGGGACACTCGAACAGATACGCAGTATTTT.

This clonotype came up many times. The V and J genes are TRBV3-1 and TRBJ1-5, with D possibly being TRBD1 (5 bases). Germline V gene lookup returns CDR1 LGHDT and CDR2 YNNKEL (reference sequence). The CDR3 totals 15 residues. Trimming cost V 0 bases and J 7 bases, with 13 bases left between them. The CDR3, as DNA: TGTGCCAGCAGCCAAGATTCCGGGGCCGGCCAGCCCCAGCATTTT. Its protein product is CASSQDSGAGQPQHF.

V usage is TRBV2 and J usage is TRBJ2-1, with 11 bases lining up with TRBD2. The V segment lost 5 bases and the J segment 6 bases; nucleotides outside the gene matches: 6. The CDR3 has 15 amino acids. Germline assignment: CDR1 SNHLY and CDR2 FYNNEI. The CDR3 DNA is TGTGCCAGCAGTCCCCGACTAGCGGGACGCAATGAGCAGTTCTTC. It translates to CASSPRLAGRNEQFF.

This clonotype was seen at least ten times. The chain recombines TRBV12-3 or TRBV12-4 with TRBJ1-6; no firm D call. V gave up 4 bases and J gave up 0 bases, with 7 bases separating them. This CDR3 contains 15 residues. CDR3 coding DNA: TGTGCCAGCAGTTCTTGGAGCTCCTATAATTCACCCCTCCACTTT. Protein sequence: CASSSWSSYNSPLHF.

There are many counts of this clonotype. The chain joins TRBV6-2 or TRBV6-3 to TRBJ2-5; D may match TRBD1 or TRBD2 (5 bases each). The germline CDR1 and CDR2 sequences are MNHEY and SVGEGT. The CDR3 runs to 11 residues. Trimming cost V 4 bases and J 5 bases, with 5 bases left between them. CDR3 loop: CASSWGETQYF. The CDR3 DNA is TGTGCCAGCAGTTGGGGGGAGACCCAGTACTTC.

The chain combines TRBV6-5 with TRBJ2-2, with D maybe TRBD2 (6 bases). V was cut by 3 bases and J by 9 bases, with 11 bases left in between. This CDR3 contains 13 residues. Per the germline V gene, CDR1 is MNHEY and CDR2 is SVGAGI. CDR3 region: CASSYMGGRELFF. CDR3 DNA: TGTGCCAGCAGTTATATGGGAGGCCGGGAGCTGTTTTTT.

This clonotype was seen a handful of times. The chain is built from TRBV27 and TRBJ2-7; D gene uncertain. Deletions cut 2 bases from V and 2 bases from J, with 10 bases between. The germline gives CDR1 MNHEY, CDR2 SMNVEV (reference sequence). This CDR3 spans 14 amino acids. The chain's CDR3 is CASSLTTLPYEQYF. CDR3 coding DNA: TGTGCCAGCAGTTTAACAACGCTACCCTACGAGCAGTACTTC.

The CDR3 loop is CSGRQGSNAEAFF. CDR3 DNA: TGCAGCGGCCGCCAGGGGTCAAACGCTGAAGCTTTCTTT. The rearrangement uses TRBV29-1 and TRBJ1-1; D possibly corresponds to TRBD1 (6 bases). This CDR3 has 13 residues. V gave up 7 bases and J gave up 6 bases, with 18 bases separating them. Germline values: CDR1 SQVTM, CDR2 ANQGSEA.

The rearrangement joins TRBV4-1 to TRBJ2-7; D gene uncertain. The CDR3 covers 16 residues. Trimming shortened V by 0 bases and J by 0 bases, and 12 bases separated the two germline ends. Looked up from germline, CDR1 is MGHRA and CDR2 is YSYEKL. The CDR3 spells CASSQDLGKGSYEQYF. In DNA form, the CDR3 reads TGCGCCAGCAGCCAAGATTTAGGAAAGGGCTCCTACGAGCAGTACTTC.

This clonotype was seen a handful of times. This chain uses TRBV5-4 with TRBJ2-7; weak D call: TRBD1 (7 bases). CDR1 and CDR2 from the germline V gene are SGHNT and YYREEE (reference sequence). The CDR3 is 14 residues long. V was trimmed by 2 bases and J by 4 bases, leaving 13 bases between them. CDR3 amino acids: CASSFGGGAYEQYF. CDR3 bases: TGTGCCAGCAGCTTCGGAGGGGGCGCTTACGAGCAGTACTTC.

Ten or more counts support this clonotype. CDR3 in DNA: TGTGCCAGTTGGTCGGGGCTCTCTGGAAACACCATATATTTT. Amino acids: CASWSGLSGNTIYF. The chain joins TRBV6-5 to TRBJ1-3; weak D call: TRBD1 (5 bases). CDR3 length: 14 amino acids. Deletions cut 9 bases from V and 0 bases from J, with 12 bases between. CDR1 is MNHEY, CDR2 SVGAGI, per germline.